Listed below are T cell receptor beta chains from one sample, sequenced in a study of cytomegalovirus exposure and HLA in healthy donors. The protocol was immunoSEQ multiplex PCR, while the TCRdb copy is restricted to in-frame clones and leaves out a portion. Of about 160,000 clones listed, 60% to 80% are singletons. Sequenced: PBMCs. All receptors derive from a man in his sixties in good health and CMV-seronegative. Both conserved end residues are part of each CDR3. The D gene is left open where the match is weak. Rows may omit the clone size; those that give it use once, few, many or a size class.

v_call	clone_size	j_call	d_call	cdr3_nt	cdr3_aa
TRBV7-9	once	TRBJ2-7	TRBD1	TGTTCCAGCAGCACACAGGGGTACGAGCAGTACTTC	CSSSTQGYEQYF
TRBV5-1	NA	TRBJ2-2	TRBD2	TGCGCCAGCAGCTTGTCGCTAGCGGGAGCCGACGGGGAGCTGTTTTTT	CASSLSLAGADGELFF
TRBV7-8	NA	TRBJ2-3	TRBD1	TGTGCCAGCAGCCTCTTACCGGGACAGACAGATACGCAGTATTTT	CASSLLPGQTDTQYF
TRBV5-1	NA	TRBJ2-7	TRBD2	TGCGCCAGCAGCTGGGAGGGTTACGAGCAGTACTTC	CASSWEGYEQYF
TRBV4-1	NA	TRBJ2-3	TRBD2	TGCGCCAGCAGTGCTCCGGCGGGCGGGAGGGCGGTAGGAGATACGCAGTATTTT	CASSAPAGGRAVGDTQYF
TRBV18	NA	TRBJ1-4	NA	TGTGCCAGCTCACCACTGGACAGACCTATGGAAAAACTGTTTTTT	CASSPLDRPMEKLFF
TRBV18	NA	TRBJ2-1	TRBD2	TGTGCCAGCTCGCCTCCGGGGGGGGGACGGCAGTTCTTC	CASSPPGGGRQFF
TRBV28	NA	TRBJ1-5	TRBD1	TGTGCCAGCAGTTCCCCACAGGGGGGCAATCAGCCCCAGCATTTT	CASSSPQGGNQPQHF
TRBV9	NA	TRBJ1-1	NA	TGTGCCAGCAGCGTAGGACAGACCACTGAAGCTTTCTTT	CASSVGQTTEAFF
TRBV6-1	NA	TRBJ1-1	NA	TGTGCCAGCAGTGAAGCTGCAGGATACACTGAAGCTTTCTTT	CASSEAAGYTEAFF
TRBV7-2	NA	TRBJ2-5	TRBD2	TGTGCCAGCAGCCAGGGGGGACTAGCGGGCAAAGAGACCCAGTACTTC	CASSQGGLAGKETQYF
TRBV7-8	NA	TRBJ2-7	NA	TGTGCCAGCAGCTTACATGTTCAGGGCTACGAGCAGTACTTC	CASSLHVQGYEQYF
TRBV6-5	NA	TRBJ1-1	NA	TGTGCCAGCAGTCGGGACACCAAAGCTTTCTTT	CASSRDTKAFF
TRBV30	NA	TRBJ1-1	NA	TGTGCCTGGAGTGTACCGGGCACTGAAGCTTTCTTT	CAWSVPGTEAFF
TRBV5-1	NA	TRBJ2-2	NA	TGCGCCAGCAGCTTGCAACAGGGAGACACCGGGGAGCTGTTTTTT	CASSLQQGDTGELFF
TRBV6-6	NA	TRBJ1-2	NA	TGTGCCAGCAAATTCGCGGGCGGCCGTGGCGATGGCTACACCTTC	CASKFAGGRGDGYTF
TRBV9	NA	TRBJ1-4	TRBD1	TGTGCCAGCAGCCATTCACAGGGGTCCGGTGAAAAACTGTTTTTT	CASSHSQGSGEKLFF
TRBV27	NA	TRBJ2-1	TRBD1	TGTGCCAGCAGTCCTATCGGGGGACAGGGGCTAAGCTCCTACAATGAGCAGTTCTTC	CASSPIGGQGLSSYNEQFF
TRBV9	NA	TRBJ2-5	NA	TGTGCCAGCAGCGCCAGGGGAAGGGGGCAAGAGACCCAGTACTTC	CASSARGRGQETQYF
TRBV15	NA	TRBJ2-3	NA	TGTGCCACCAGGGGGGGGATTAACAGGGTTAATACGCAGTATTTT	CATRGGINRVNTQYF
TRBV7-2	NA	TRBJ1-1	NA	TGTGCCAGCAGCTTACCCGTGAACACTGAAGCTTTCTTT	CASSLPVNTEAFF
TRBV4-1	NA	TRBJ1-6	TRBD1	TGCGCCAGCAGCCAAGCTCTCCTGGGCAGGGGGGATTCACCCCTCCACTTT	CASSQALLGRGDSPLHF
TRBV5-1	few	TRBJ2-6	NA	TGCGCCAGCAGCTTGGATAGCTCTGGGGCCAACGTCCTGACTTTC	CASSLDSSGANVLTF
TRBV5-4	NA	TRBJ1-4	NA	TGTGCCAGCAGCTCCCAGACAGACTCTAATGAAAAACTGTTTTTT	CASSSQTDSNEKLFF
TRBV7-2	NA	TRBJ1-5	TRBD1	TGTGCCAGCAGCTTCGGACAGGGGTATAGGAATCAGCCCCAGCATTTT	CASSFGQGYRNQPQHF
TRBV7-2	NA	TRBJ2-7	NA	TGTGCCAGCAGCTTTGGCTCTGGGGCAGGGTTACCCTACGAGCAGTACTTC	CASSFGSGAGLPYEQYF
TRBV5-6	NA	TRBJ1-6	NA	TGTGCCAGCAGCTTAGCAGGATATTCACCCCTCCACTTT	CASSLAGYSPLHF
TRBV5-1	NA	TRBJ2-5	TRBD2	TGCGCCAGCAGCCCCGTTGGCGGGGGGGCTGGGGAGACCCAGTACTTC	CASSPVGGGAGETQYF
TRBV19	NA	TRBJ1-5	NA	TGTGCCAGTAGTATCACAGGGCGCGGTCAGCCCCAGCATTTT	CASSITGRGQPQHF
TRBV4-1	NA	TRBJ1-1	NA	TGCGCCAGCAGCCAAGGACTGTTAGCTTTCTTT	CASSQGLLAFF
TRBV10-3	NA	TRBJ1-2	NA	TGTGCCATCAGTGAGTCGACTGACAGGTCTTATGGCTACACCTTC	CAISESTDRSYGYTF
TRBV7-9	NA	TRBJ2-1	TRBD2	TGTGCCAGCAGCTTAGCTGGGACTAGCGGGGGGGCCTTTGAGCAGTTCTTC	CASSLAGTSGGAFEQFF
TRBV4-1	NA	TRBJ2-7	NA	TGCGCCAGCAGCCAAGCGAGTGAGCAGTACTTC	CASSQASEQYF
TRBV6-5	NA	TRBJ1-4	NA	TGTGCCAGCCGGAGGGGGAGGGGAGATACTGAAAAACTGTTTTTT	CASRRGRGDTEKLFF
TRBV27	NA	TRBJ1-1	TRBD1	TGTGCCAGCAGTTTATGGCAGGGGGCTAAGAACACTGAAGCTTTCTTT	CASSLWQGAKNTEAFF
TRBV2	NA	TRBJ2-7	TRBD1	TGTGCCAGCAGCAGACAGGGGGCGATTACGGAGCAGTACTTC	CASSRQGAITEQYF
TRBV7-9	NA	TRBJ1-3	NA	TGTGCCAGCAGCTTAGGAGGGTCGGGAAACACCATATATTTT	CASSLGGSGNTIYF
TRBV9	NA	TRBJ2-3	TRBD1	TGTGCCAGCAGCAACGGGACAGGGGAAGTAAGGCCGCAGTATTTT	CASSNGTGEVRPQYF